Sequencing of this T cell receptor (beta chain) was carried out in a study of cytomegalovirus exposure and HLA in healthy donors. Study-wide points: Later on, an analysis showed TCR association rates differing by HLA locus, with DRB1 the most and HLA-C the fewest.

V lost 5 bases to trimming and J lost 4 bases, with 14 bases between them. Germline lookup yields CDR1 SGHAT and CDR2 FQNNGV. The CDR3 sequence is 14 residues long. In the PCR, 60 Vbeta and 13 Jbeta primers were used. Data came from immunoSEQ multiplex PCR; TCRdb stores just in-frame clones and leaves some out. The sample holds 200,000 to 250,000 clones; 65% to 90% are singletons and the top ten take roughly 1.3%. Worth noting for this clone: Antigen: not known.

This receptor was taken from a girl aged 5-17 years in good health and CMV-seronegative. The chain has TRBV11-2 and TRBJ1-1; no clear D gene. Material for sequencing was PBMCs. The CDR3 nucleotides are TGTGCCAGCAGCCCCTCAGTAAGAAGCACTGAAGCTTTCTTT. It codes for CASSPSVRSTEAFF.